Below, 25 T cell receptor beta chains from the same sample are listed, as sequenced in a study of glioma-infiltrating T cells. The iRepertoire nested amplicon-rescue multiplex PCR amplified TCR alpha and beta CDR3s from RNA. Each CDR3 protein is one row after TCRdb ran MiXCR on the multiplex PCR reads. The sample records under 150,000 distinct CDR3 sequences, approximately 24% being singletons. Sample: glioma tissue, nonneoplastic brain tissue, or PBMCs (not recorded which). The receptors shown here come from a human donor with low-grade glioma or glioblastoma, undergoing nonglioma brain surgery, or in good health (not recorded which).

The rearrangement links TRBV19 to TRBJ1-1; D gene unclear. This CDR3 contains 12 residues. Germline CDR1 LNHDA, CDR2 SQIVND (reference sequence). Trimming took 3 bases from V and 8 from J, leaving 10 bases between them. CDR3 amino acids: CASSILGSEAFF. The CDR3 DNA sequence: TGTGCCAGTAGTATCTTAGGGTCGGAAGCTTTCTTT.

The V gene is TRBV29-1, the J gene TRBJ1-2; perhaps TRBD1 as D (5 bases). V was pared by 4 bases and J by 5 bases, with 11 bases between. In germline, CDR1 is SQVTM, CDR2 ANQGSEA. This CDR3 contains 12 residues. CDR3 coding DNA: TGCAGCGTTGTGGGCAGGGCTTATGGCTACACCTTC. Encoded protein: CSVVGRAYGYTF.

With regard to this clonotype: The junction shows a germline mismatch at one end, possibly a read error. The chain recombines TRBV27 with TRBJ1-6; D is possibly TRBD1 (5 bases). This CDR3 is built from 18 residues. Germline V lookup: CDR1 MNHEY, CDR2 SMNVEV (reference sequence). CDR3 region: CASSLGAGGSSYNSPLQF. The CDR3 DNA sequence: TGTGCCAGCAGCTTAGGGGCTGGGGGGAGCTCCTATAATTCACCCCTCCAATTT.

This clonotype was detected ten times or more. This chain connects TRBV20-1 to TRBJ1-1, with D unclear. The ends were cut back, 6 bases at V and 0 bases at J, with 8 bases in the middle. The germline V gene has CDR1 DFQATT and CDR2 SNEGSKA (reference sequence). The CDR3 runs to 12 residues. CDR3 sequence: CSAVPMNTEAFF. CDR3 bases: TGCAGTGCCGTCCCGATGAACACTGAAGCTTTCTTT.

In this sample, this clonotype turned up a few times. The chain uses TRBV28 and TRBJ1-4; possibly TRBD1 for D (5 bases). V was shortened by 7 bases and J by 4 bases, with 13 bases between the two germline ends. The CDR3 is 14 amino acids. CDR1 is MDHEN, CDR2 SYDVKM, per germline. The CDR3 reads CASTPGPSNEKLFF. The CDR3 coding sequence is TGTGCCAGCACCCCGGGACCGAGTAATGAAAAACTGTTTTTT. The whole variable domain, filled in from reference TRBV28 and TRBJ1-4, reads DVKVTQSSRYLVKRTGEKVFLECVQDMDHENMFWYRQDPGLGLRLIYFSYDVKMKEKGDIPEGYSVSREKKERFSLILESASTNQTSMYLCASTPGPSNEKLFFGSGTQLSVL.

This clonotype turned up a few times. The J gene is TRBJ2-7, the V gene TRBV6-1, with 7 bases matching TRBD2. Germline V CDR1 and CDR2: MNHNS, SASEGT. The CDR3 has 14 amino acids. J gave up 7 bases and V 5 bases, and 11 bases lay outside the gene matches. The CDR3 coding sequence is TGTGCCAGCAGTTCGTCTTTAACAGCGGGGGAGCAGTACGTC. Protein sequence: CASSSSLTAGEQYV.

The V and J genes are TRBV3-1 and TRBJ2-3, with D hard to call. Germline CDR1 is LGHDT and CDR2 is YNNKEL (reference sequence). The germline V and J ends were trimmed by 5 bases and 2 bases, with 5 bases remaining between them. The CDR3 runs 12 residues. The CDR3 region is CASSKTTDTQYF. Written as DNA, the CDR3 is TGTGCCAGCAGCAAGACCACAGATACGCAGTATTTT.

The chain is built from TRBV12-3 or TRBV12-4 and TRBJ1-5; D gene unclear. The V gene lost 7 bases and the J gene lost 6 bases, with 13 bases spanning the gap. The CDR3 extends over 13 amino acids. The CDR3 spells CASMLGSSQPQHF. DNA of the CDR3: TGTGCCAGCATGTTGGGGTCTAGTCAGCCCCAGCATTTT.

The sample holds a few counts of this clonotype. The V and J genes are TRBV6-1 and TRBJ2-7; D possibly corresponds to TRBD1 (6 bases). From germline, CDR1 is MNHNS and CDR2 SASEGT. The CDR3 totals 14 residues. V was pared by 6 bases and J by 1 base, with 13 bases between. CDR3 amino acids: CASRDSRQSYEQYV. The CDR3 nucleotides read TGTGCCAGCAGGGACAGTCGACAATCCTACGAGCAGTACGTC.

This clonotype showed up many times. The rearrangement links TRBV24-1 to TRBJ1-2; no clear D gene. Germline lookup yields CDR1 KGHDR and CDR2 SFDVKD. Trimming cost V 5 bases and J 5 bases, with 14 bases left between them. The CDR3 consists of 14 residues. Written as DNA, the CDR3 is TGTGCCACCAGTGGTCCCGCGAAAGGGTATGGCTACACCTTC. Translation: CATSGPAKGYGYTF.

This clonotype was detected only a few times. J is TRBJ1-2 and V is TRBV20-1; no definite D call. Trimming cost V 0 bases and J 6 bases, with 8 bases left between them. This CDR3 comprises 12 residues. The V gene's germline CDR1 is DFQATT and CDR2 SNEGSKA (reference sequence). The CDR3 DNA reads TGCAGTGCTAGAGATTTTTGGGATGGCTACACCTTC. Protein: CSARDFWDGYTF.

This chain uses TRBV20-1 with TRBJ2-3, with D hard to call. CDR1 and CDR2 from the germline V gene are DFQATT and SNEGSKA (reference sequence). The CDR3 length is 14 residues. V shed 1 base and J shed 10 bases, with 18 bases lying between them. The CDR3 loop reads CSARGLAATDSQYF. The CDR3 DNA reads as TGCAGTGCTAGAGGACTGGCGGCCACGGATTCGCAGTATTTT.

The gene calls are TRBV7-9 and TRBJ2-3; 10 nucleotides line up with TRBD2. The CDR3 has 15 residues. Trimming took 4 bases from V and 5 from J; bases not matched to a gene: 6. The germline V gene encodes CDR1 SEHNR and CDR2 FQNEAQ (reference sequence). In DNA form, the CDR3 reads TGTGCCAGCAGCTCCCGGCGACTAGCGGGAGATACGCAGTATTTT. Translated: CASSSRRLAGDTQYF.

This clonotype occurred a few times. The rearrangement links TRBV7-3 to TRBJ2-2; 10 bases fit TRBD1. This CDR3 comprises 16 residues. J gave up 4 bases and V 2 bases, and 4 bases lay outside the gene matches. In germline, CDR1 is SGHTA, CDR2 FQGTGA. CDR3 bases: TGTGCCAGCAGCTTAGGACAGGGGGTTGGCACCGGGGAGCTGTTTTTT. This translates into CASSLGQGVGTGELFF.

In this sample, this clonotype turned up many times. The chain has TRBV6-1 and TRBJ1-2, with a weak D call TRBD1 (5 bases). The CDR3 spans 15 residues. V was shortened by 2 bases and J by 2 bases, with 12 bases between the two germline ends. Germline V lookup: CDR1 MNHNS, CDR2 SASEGT. The chain's CDR3 is CASSERAGSNYGYTF. CDR3 nucleotide sequence: TGTGCCAGCAGTGAACGGGCAGGGTCGAACTATGGCTACACCTTC.

This clonotype was counted only a few times. A much larger clone differs by one base, so this may be a read error. V and J are TRBV20-1 and TRBJ1-1, with 7 bases fitting TRBD1. V shed 3 bases, J shed 4 bases, and the junction held 5 bases outside the gene matches. CDR3 length: 13 amino acids. From germline, CDR1 is DFQATT and CDR2 SNEGSKA (reference sequence). CDR3 DNA sequence: TGCAGTGCTAGTTACAGGGGATTCACTGAAGCTTTCTTT. This sequence encodes CSASYRGFTEAFF.

In this sample, this clonotype turned up many times. The chain combines TRBV28 with TRBJ1-5; D is uncertain. Germline V gene lookup returns CDR1 MDHEN and CDR2 SYDVKM. The V end was cut by 3 bases, the J end by 6 bases, with 12 bases between. The CDR3 has 14 amino acids. The CDR3 spells CASSFRGGVQPQHF. The CDR3 DNA reads as TGTGCCAGCAGTTTCCGAGGCGGAGTTCAGCCCCAGCATTTT.

The J gene is TRBJ2-3, the V gene TRBV2, with 7 bases that match TRBD2. The CDR3 runs to 15 residues. Germline trimming cut 4 bases from V and 0 bases from J; bases unmatched to any gene: 4. The V gene's germline CDR1 is SNHLY and CDR2 FYNNEI. CDR3: CASSAYGGSTDTQYF. The CDR3 coding sequence is TGTGCCAGCAGTGCTTACGGGGGGAGCACAGATACGCAGTATTTT.

The gene calls are TRBV15 and TRBJ1-3; no definite D call. Trimming took off 4 bases at V and 0 bases at J, with 7 bases between the two ends. This CDR3 is built from 14 residues. Germline assignment: CDR1 LNHNV and CDR2 YYDKDF (reference sequence). CDR3 sequence: CATSKDFSGNTIYF. CDR3 DNA: TGTGCCACCAGCAAAGACTTCTCTGGAAACACCATATATTTT. The full variable domain, completed using reference TRBV15 and TRBJ1-3, is DAMVIQNPRYQVTQFGKPVTLSCSQTLNHNVMYWYQQKSSQAPKLLFHYYDKDFNNEADTPDNFQSRRPNTSFCFLDIRSPGLGDTAMYLCATSKDFSGNTIYFGEGSWLTVV.

This clonotype was seen at least ten times. V is TRBV28 and J is TRBJ2-3, with D perhaps TRBD1 or TRBD2 (7 bases each). V lost 5 bases, J lost 1 base, and 16 bases lay in between. Per germline, CDR1 MDHEN and CDR2 SYDVKM. The CDR3 runs 16 residues. CDR3: CASSIRGSGGTDTQYF. The CDR3 DNA reads TGTGCCAGCAGTATCAGGGGGAGCGGGGGCACAGATACGCAGTATTTT.

This chain uses TRBV11-2 with TRBJ1-5; 7 bases fit TRBD1. CDR1 and CDR2 from the germline V gene are SGHAT and FQNNGV. This CDR3 is built from 14 residues. J lost 3 bases, V lost 4 bases, and 3 bases had no gene match. CDR3 nucleotide sequence: TGTGCCAGCAGCTCGGGACAGTTCAATCAGCCCCAGCATTTT. Residues: CASSSGQFNQPQHF.

The rearrangement uses TRBV7-2 and TRBJ1-2; 8 nucleotides agree with TRBD1. This CDR3 is built from 14 residues. Losses at the gene ends were 5 bases for V and 7 bases for J; bases not matched to a gene: 9. CDR1 is SGHTA, CDR2 FQGNSA, per germline. CDR3 coding DNA: TGTGCCAGCAGCCGGGAGACAGGGGAGGTTGGCTACACCTTC. This codes for CASSRETGEVGYTF.

This clonotype was recorded at least ten times. The chain is built from TRBV2 and TRBJ2-7; maybe TRBD2 (7 bases). Germline assignment: CDR1 SNHLY and CDR2 FYNNEI. CDR3 size: 12 residues. The CDR3 sequence: CASRGGPGSDHV. DNA for the CDR3: TGTGCCAGCAGGGGGGGGCCGGGCTCGGATCACGTC.

This clonotype was observed a few times. This sequence joins TRBV11-2 and TRBJ1-1; the match to TRBD1 covers 9 bases. V shed 1 base, J shed 5 bases, and the junction held 8 bases outside the gene matches. The CDR3 is 16 residues long. Germline V CDR1 and CDR2: SGHAT, FQNNGV. The CDR3 reads CASSLVTGGGGTEAFF. CDR3 DNA: TGTGCCAGCAGCTTAGTAACAGGGGGCGGAGGAACTGAAGCTTTCTTT.

Ten or more counts support this clonotype. The rearrangement links TRBV20-1 to TRBJ2-5; D ambiguous. CDR1 and CDR2 (germline): DFQATT, SNEGSKA (reference sequence). Trimming cost V 3 bases and J 1 base, with 0 bases left between them. CDR3 length: 10 amino acids. The CDR3: CSASQETQYF. CDR3 DNA sequence: TGCAGTGCTAGCCAAGAGACCCAGTACTTC.